The 2 T cell receptor beta chains presented below share a single source sample, sequenced in a study of identical twins. TCRdb itself ran the 5' RACE reads through MiXCR, one entry per CDR3 protein. This sample has 500,000 to 650,000 distinct CDR3 sequences; 20% to 25% occur once, and the top ten carry around 0.5%. The same sample was also studied in work on yellow fever vaccine responses in identical twins.

Material for sequencing was CD4+ T cells sorted from blood. These receptors all stem from a woman between 18 and 29 years old in good health.

This chain joins TRBV5-1 and TRBJ2-1; the match to TRBD1 covers 11 bases. CDR3 size: 16 residues. Per germline, CDR1 SGHRS and CDR2 YFSETQ. V was clipped by 5 bases and J by 3 bases; unmatched bases: 7. CDR3 protein: CASSSGTGGRYNEQFF. The CDR3, as DNA: TGCGCCAGCAGTTCGGGGACAGGGGGTCGCTACAATGAGCAGTTCTTC. Filled out from reference TRBV5-1 and TRBJ2-1, the complete variable domain reads KAGVTQTPRYLIKTRGQQVTLSCSPISGHRSVSWYQQTPGQGLQFLFEYFSETQRNKGNFPGRFSGRQFSNSRSEMNVSTLELGDSALYLCASSSGTGGRYNEQFFGPGTRLTVL.

Only a few counts were recorded for this clonotype. DNA of the CDR3: TGTGCCAGCAGTTACCCACCGGGCCGGGGCACCGGGGAGCTGTTTTTT. This codes for CASSYPPGRGTGELFF. The chain recombines TRBV6-2 or TRBV6-3 with TRBJ2-2, with TRBD2 as a possible D gene (5 bases). The CDR3 contains 16 residues. Germline CDR1 reads MNHEY; CDR2 reads SVGEGT. With 2 bases removed from V and 4 bases from J, the gap between germline ends came to 14 bases.